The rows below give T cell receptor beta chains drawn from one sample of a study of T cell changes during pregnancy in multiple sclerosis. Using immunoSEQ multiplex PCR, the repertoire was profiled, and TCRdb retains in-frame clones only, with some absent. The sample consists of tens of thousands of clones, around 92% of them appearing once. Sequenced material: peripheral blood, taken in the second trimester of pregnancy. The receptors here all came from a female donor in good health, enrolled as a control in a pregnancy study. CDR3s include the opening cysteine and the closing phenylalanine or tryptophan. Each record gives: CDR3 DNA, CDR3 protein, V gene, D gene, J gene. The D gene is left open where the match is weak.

CDR3nt: TGTGCCAGCTCACCACTTAGGCAGGCCCGACTAGCGGGAGAAGAGACCCAGTACTTC
CDR3aa: CASSPLRQARLAGEETQYF
v_gene: TRBV18
d_gene: TRBD2
j_gene: TRBJ2-5

CDR3nt: TGCGCCAGCAGCTTGGGTGGGACAGGGGGCGGAGAGACCCAGTACTTC
CDR3aa: CASSLGGTGGGETQYF
v_gene: TRBV5-1
d_gene: TRBD1
j_gene: TRBJ2-5

CDR3nt: TGTGCCAGTAGTATTCACGGACAGCGAGCGAACACTGAAGCTTTCTTT
CDR3aa: CASSIHGQRANTEAFF
v_gene: TRBV19
d_gene: .
j_gene: TRBJ1-1

CDR3nt: TGTGCCAGCAGCTTAGGAGGCGGGACTAGCGTGGGTGAGCAGTTCTTC
CDR3aa: CASSLGGGTSVGEQFF
v_gene: TRBV7-8
d_gene: TRBD2
j_gene: TRBJ2-1

CDR3nt: TGCGCCAGCAGCCGGTCGGGGGGAAGGAACACCGGGGAGCTGTTTTTT
CDR3aa: CASSRSGGRNTGELFF
v_gene: TRBV5-1
d_gene: TRBD2
j_gene: TRBJ2-2

CDR3nt: TGTGCCAGCAGCTTATATAATCCCGGGGCTGGAAACACCATATATTTT
CDR3aa: CASSLYNPGAGNTIYF
v_gene: TRBV7-9
d_gene: .
j_gene: TRBJ1-3

CDR3nt: TGTGCCAGCATACCGTGGGCGGGGAATGAGCAGTTCTTC
CDR3aa: CASIPWAGNEQFF
v_gene: TRBV6-6
d_gene: .
j_gene: TRBJ2-1

CDR3nt: TGTGCCAGCATGTTTTCGGAGGCCACCGGGGAGCTGTTTTTT
CDR3aa: CASMFSEATGELFF
v_gene: TRBV2
d_gene: .
j_gene: TRBJ2-2

CDR3nt: TGCGCCAGCCAAACCTCCTGGCAGACCGGGGAGCTGTTTTTT
CDR3aa: CASQTSWQTGELFF
v_gene: TRBV4-3
d_gene: .
j_gene: TRBJ2-2

CDR3nt: TGCGCCAGCAGTCAATTACCGGGACAGGGCACAGATACGCAGTATTTT
CDR3aa: CASSQLPGQGTDTQYF
v_gene: TRBV10-2
d_gene: TRBD1
j_gene: TRBJ2-3

CDR3nt: TGTGCCAGCAGCGAGTCGGGTGCAACTAATGAAAAACTGTTTTTT
CDR3aa: CASSESGATNEKLFF
v_gene: TRBV5-4
d_gene: .
j_gene: TRBJ1-4

CDR3nt: TGTGCCAGCAGCCGGGACAGGGGGCGGAGGGGGGAGCTGTTTTTT
CDR3aa: CASSRDRGRRGELFF
v_gene: TRBV6-6
d_gene: TRBD1
j_gene: TRBJ2-2